Here is one T cell receptor (beta chain) with its context. Its antigen is as yet unknown. Being one base from a much bigger clone, this may be a read error. Likely a read error: the CDR3 ends without its conserved phenylalanine or tryptophan. The sorted Tregs were CD4+CD25+CD127-/low cells. V lost 2 bases, J lost 0 bases, and 5 bases lay in between. The CDR3 sequence is 14 residues long. In germline, CDR1 is MNHNS, CDR2 SASEGT. Study-wide points: Tumor-infiltrating Treg TCR alpha and beta sequences overlapped most with tumor naive CD4+ T cells, then blood naive.

Semi-nested PCR with Nested Universal Primer A followed constant-region reverse priming of full-length variable regions. Each CDR3 protein is one row after TCRdb ran MiXCR on the 5' RACE reads. Of roughly 42,000 distinct CDR3 sequences in the sample, about 20% were seen once. What was sequenced was Tregs sorted from blood. The rearrangement uses TRBV6-1 and TRBJ2-1; tentatively, D is TRBD2 (5 bases). The TCR sequence derives from a female donor with breast cancer. The CDR3 reads CASSETSSYNEQFL. The CDR3 nucleotides read TGTGCCAGCAGTGAAACTAGCTCCTACAATGAGCAGTTCCTC.